This T cell receptor (beta chain) is drawn from a study of cytomegalovirus exposure and HLA in healthy donors listed by TCRdb under 2017. Concerning the study at large: According to an earlier analysis of several hundred of the donors, about 179 million T cells yielded some 120 million unique TCR beta sequences and about 300 Gb of sequence data. An early release that covered about 640 HLA-typed donors contained approximately 290 gigabases of sequencing data and about 84 million unique TCR sequences. Among the roughly 400 genotyped donors, about 85% belonged to the genetic ancestry cluster associated with self-reported Caucasian donors. The study aimed to test whether cataloging public T cell receptors could reveal signatures of past pathogen exposure. The study profiled the T cell repertoires of about 640 subjects by immunosequencing and related them to cytomegalovirus serostatus. Besides the first cohort of around 700 subjects, a separate validation cohort made up of roughly 120 different subjects was used. The study combined high-throughput TCR immunosequencing, statistical association of individual TCRs with disease status, and machine learning to predict cytomegalovirus infection status. To study patterns of TCR occurrence, a later analysis re-analyzed previously published TCR beta repertoires from several hundred donors and added high-resolution HLA genotyping. Rather than drawing on any new phenotypic data, the later analysis identified candidate immune exposures from TCR beta sequences and the way those sequences occurred across donors. An earlier analysis of fewer than 750 of the donors used high-throughput TCR beta sequencing to judge whether each TCR beta V gene segment behaved as functional or pseudogenic. Donor age, sex, ethnicity and CMV serostatus were collected together with the repertoire data. A later genetic analysis used genome-wide SNP genotypes for about 55% of the 666 donors, treating that subset as a discovery cohort. Every discovery cohort repertoire had been produced on one sequencing platform. Class I and class II HLA loci were covered by the typing at four-digit resolution. Typing coverage differed by locus: A, B, C, DRB1 and DQB1 were typed in roughly 620-640 donors, DQA1 in roughly 510, DPA1 in approximately 610, and DPB1 in just under 490. Four or five DR-DQ haplotypes were treated as single units for association and clustering because of strong linkage in the cohort. Across 300 to 500 genotyped donors of the cohort, an average of about 240,000 unique TCR beta nucleotide sequences per donor were sequenced, and 15% to 20% of those sequences were non-productive.

The library was obtained by the immunoSEQ multiplex PCR assay. The multiplex PCR relied on a mix of 60 forward primers for TCR Vbeta segments and 13 reverse primers for TCR Jbeta segments. A multiplex PCR assay on genomic DNA amplified the CDR3 region of rearranged TCR beta genes. The amplified TCR beta libraries were sequenced on the Illumina HiSeq System as 87-base-pair reads. On the authors' methods: A later analysis tallied 75 million to 95 million unique TCR beta chains across the 700 or so repertoires, and approximately 12 million of those chains were shared by two or more donors. A nearest-neighbor algorithm error-corrected the raw reads and collapsed the reads into unique sequences, merging closely related sequences to remove PCR and sequencing errors. V, D and J gene segments were assigned by aligning CDR3 sequences to IMGT reference sequences. For a sequence to be retained, a match of at least six nucleotides to both a V gene segment and a J gene segment was required. Rearrangements were called productive when the CDR3 lacked stop codons and stayed in frame with V and J; all others were non-productive. Following IMGT convention, CDR3 was defined as the stretch from the second conserved V-encoded cysteine up to the conserved J-encoded phenylalanine. The earlier analysis of about 590 of the donors excluded sequences that lacked an unambiguous match to a single V gene segment. In an earlier analysis of several hundred of the donors, V segments were called functional above 56.7% productive rearrangements and were called segregating when the between-donor standard deviation exceeded 5%. A statistical classification framework was developed to diagnose cytomegalovirus status using the catalog of TCR beta chain sequences. In a later analysis, V and J genes were assigned by comparing TCR nucleotide sequences against IMGT/GENE-DB human TR gene sequences. In a later analysis, CDR3 sequences and most-parsimonious VDJ recombination scenarios were assigned using the TCRdist pipeline. A later analysis defined each TCR beta chain by its CDR3 amino acid sequence plus V-gene family, and excluded reads lacking a unique V-gene family. In a later analysis, a few hundred highly shared, low-generation-probability nucleotide sequences were removed to address suspected cross-contamination and a sequencing artifact. For each public chain, a later analysis derived a clonal expansion index from normalized ranks of inferred template counts within each repertoire. Generation probabilities in a later analysis came from a VDJ recombination model fitted to out-of-frame rearrangements, and those results were checked against IGoR. In a later analysis, hypergeometric tests were used to score TCR-TCR, TCR-HLA and TCR-CMV co-occurrence, with a repertoire-size bias correction applied to TCR pairs. A later analysis estimated false discovery rates by permuting HLA or CMV assignments 20 times. In a later analysis, co-occurring TCRs were grouped using DBSCAN, with TCRdist sequence similarity added in when clustering inside HLA-allele-positive subsets. Repertoires with fewer than 30,000 or more than 120,000 public chains, plus five repertoires with anomalous nucleotide sharing, were excluded from co-occurrence clustering. Not all clones reach the TCRdb copy of this immuneACCESS table, which keeps in-frame sequences only. Checked studies attribute under half of the gap to unresolved V genes and leave the rest unexplained. V and J calls and clone size follow that table, whereas D and trimming were derived from the DNA. Here the sample has tens of thousands of clones; around 66% occur a single time. Of the sample, approximately 15% falls within the top ten clones.

On this clone itself: The antigen it binds to is not known. One base away there is no much larger clone; base qualities are not given.

The investigation overall reported the following: Compared with the roughly 600-donor mean, donors in an Asian-associated ancestry cluster had fewer N-insertions in productive TCRs, according to a later genetic analysis. Only TCR beta chains were sequenced in this cohort, and the absence of alpha or paired-chain data limited detectable features. Because HLA typing was missing for some donors at each locus, association tests included only the typed subset. A total of some 180 TCR beta chains were listed by the study as associated with cytomegalovirus. In a later analysis, TCR association rates were found to vary across HLA loci, with the most associated TCRs seen for DRB1 alleles and the fewest for HLA-C alleles. Presence/absence analyses assumed roughly uniform sequencing depth across donors, an assumption that may not hold. In a later analysis, several top co-occurrence clusters were reported to appear linked to parvovirus B19, influenza, CMV and Epstein-Barr virus. In both the original and validation cohorts, the classifier was reported to diagnose cytomegalovirus status with high specificity and sensitivity. Assigning TCR associations to individual alleles was difficult when HLA alleles, especially DR and DQ, strongly co-occurred. At a false discovery rate of 0.05, a later analysis linked about 17,000 TCR beta sequences to specific HLA alleles. The sequencing pipeline was judged likely to have produced a cluster of highly shared sequence variants as a technical artifact. Broadly in line with IMGT annotations, most TCR beta V segments showed up in productive rearrangements about 87% or about 30% of the time in an earlier analysis of some 590 of the donors. A few of the identified cytomegalovirus-associated TCR beta chains were confirmed in vitro to be specific for cytomegalovirus antigens. While some public TCRs were present in many individuals, most TCR sequences turned up only very rarely across donors. A later analysis found that HLA-associated TCR beta chains were more clonally expanded and had lower generation probabilities than equally common non-associated chains. The only immune exposure information available for the cohort was CMV serostatus. Correlated functional status among segregating V segments might reflect linkage disequilibrium, but an unknown experimental factor could not be ruled out. An association between a missense DCLRE1C variant and V-gene and J-gene trimming of TCR beta chains was found in a later genetic analysis and replicated in an independent cohort. Most CMV-associated TCR beta chains appeared to be HLA-restricted in a later analysis, and the HLA associations seemed to be driven largely by CMV exposure. A further reported finding was that TCR beta sequences accurately predicted the HLA-A and HLA-B alleles for most subjects in the first cohort. The earlier analysis of almost 600 of the donors excluded fewer than 20 rarely observed V segments, including chromosome 9 orphons, because counts were too low. According to the authors, the approach could potentially be generalized to other disease states and immunological phenotypes.

In total, about 650 healthy bone marrow donors made up the cohort. Cohort members were all nominally healthy when sampled, although unrecorded immune exposures were likely present. The donor was CMV seropositive and was included in the group of 289 seropositive cohort members. A peripheral blood sample was provided by each donor, and peripheral blood mononuclear cells were used for TCR beta sequencing. The Qiagen DNeasy Blood Extraction Kit was used to extract genomic DNA from the blood cell samples. Sample: PBMCs. The receptor comes from a male donor in good health and CMV-seropositive.

The CDR3 reads as follows: CASTVGGMNTEAFF. The sequence in DNA is TGTGCCAGCACCGTCGGGGGAATGAACACTGAAGCTTTCTTT. This sequence uses TRBV9 and TRBJ1-1, with TRBD1 perhaps the D gene, on 5 matching bases. V and J are truncated by 6 bases and 0 bases respectively, leaving an intervening sequence of 12 bases. CDR1 and CDR2 are read off the germline V gene as SGDLS and YYNGEE. From its cysteine to its phenylalanine, the CDR3 spans 14 amino acids. Left in the record is the CDR3 DNA by itself, 42 bases read in frame from the first base.